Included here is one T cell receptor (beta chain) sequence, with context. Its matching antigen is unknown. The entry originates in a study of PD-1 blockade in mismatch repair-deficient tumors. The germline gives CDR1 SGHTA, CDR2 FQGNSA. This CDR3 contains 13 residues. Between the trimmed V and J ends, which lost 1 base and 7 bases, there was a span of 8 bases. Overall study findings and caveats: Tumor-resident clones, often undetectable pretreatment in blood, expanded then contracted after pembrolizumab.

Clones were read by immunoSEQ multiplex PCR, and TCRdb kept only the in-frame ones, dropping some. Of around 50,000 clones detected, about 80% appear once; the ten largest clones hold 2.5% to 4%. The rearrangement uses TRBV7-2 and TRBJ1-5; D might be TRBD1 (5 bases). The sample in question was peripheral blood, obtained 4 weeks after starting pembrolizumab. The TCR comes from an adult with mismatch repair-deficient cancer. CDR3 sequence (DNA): TGTGCCAGCAGCTTAGGCCAGGGACAGCCCCAGCATTTT. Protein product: CASSLGQGQPQHF.